The present T cell receptor beta chain was sequenced within a study of blood T cell repertoires in COVID-19. Study at large: Acute and convalescent COVID-19 specimens originated in the United States, Italy and Spain. T cells, B-cell-depleted T cells, or PBMCs provided the cDNA or gDNA that served as material.

Source study methods: Reference gene primer amplification gave estimated nucleated cell counts. TCRdb keeps only in-frame clones here, not all; method: immunoSEQ multiplex PCR. The DNA was the basis for D and trimming; V, J and clone size are from that table. The sample contains 200,000 or so clones, around nine tenths of which appear only once. Per germline, CDR1 SGHDN and CDR2 FVKESK. CDR3 size: 15 residues. Trimming shortened V by 3 bases and J by 3 bases, and 9 bases separated the two germline ends. The receptor's source is a man aged 25 to 40 who had recovered from COVID-19. Sequencing was done on a sample of PBMCs or T cells enriched from blood (not recorded which). The chain carries TRBV14 and TRBJ1-6; the D gene is possibly TRBD1 (5 bases). This CDR3 is CASSHRQIYNSPLHF. CDR3 coding DNA: TGTGCCAGCAGCCACCGACAGATCTATAATTCACCCCTCCACTTT.